This is a list of T cell receptor beta chains from one sample in a study of blood T cell repertoires in COVID-19. Method: immunoSEQ multiplex PCR; TCRdb's copy keeps in-frame clones and lacks some. This sample has 150,000 to 250,000 clones, with around 79% found just once. The sequencing sample was made of peripheral blood. The source of these receptors is a woman between 35 and 50 years old with COVID-19, enrolled during active disease. CDR3s include the opening cysteine and the closing phenylalanine or tryptophan. A D gene is named only where the DNA matches it firmly. The listing skips clone size in some rows; elsewhere it reads once, few, many or a size class.

CDR3	DNA	size	V	J	D
CASSIRAISYNEQFF	TGTGCCAGTAGTATAAGAGCTATTAGCTACAATGAGCAGTTCTTC	NA	TRBV19	TRBJ2-1	NA
CASSLRHSDEQFF	TGTGCCAGCTCACTTCGACATTCAGATGAGCAGTTCTTC	NA	TRBV18	TRBJ2-1	NA
CASSPARNEQYF	TGTGCCAGCTCACCCGCTAGAAACGAGCAGTACTTC	NA	TRBV18	TRBJ2-7	NA
CTSSQVRGLAGAPSLYNEQFF	TGCACCAGCAGCCAAGTAAGGGGACTAGCGGGAGCGCCGAGCCTCTACAATGAGCAGTTCTTC	NA	TRBV1	TRBJ2-1	NA
CASSLLVESTGTHGYTF	TGTGCCAGCAGCCTCCTTGTGGAATCGACCGGGACACATGGCTACACCTTC	NA	TRBV3-1/TRBV3-2	TRBJ1-2	NA
CASKQLEGYTF	TGTGCCAGTAAACAGTTAGAAGGCTACACCTTC	NA	TRBV19	TRBJ1-2	NA
CASSRTSGRSYEQYF	TGTGCCAGCAGCAGGACTAGCGGACGCTCCTACGAGCAGTACTTC	NA	TRBV6-5	TRBJ2-7	TRBD2
CASSLVVGGSTDTQYF	TGTGCCAGCAGCTTGGTCGTGGGAGGGAGCACAGATACGCAGTATTTT	NA	TRBV5-4	TRBJ2-3	TRBD2
CASSSGLMALETQYF	TGTGCCAGCAGCTCTGGACTCATGGCGTTAGAGACCCAGTACTTC	once	TRBV7-2	TRBJ2-5	NA
CATSGQLNGYTF	TGTGCCACCTCGGGACAGCTAAATGGCTACACCTTC	NA	TRBV6-6	TRBJ1-2	TRBD1
CASSLGEWDEQFF	TGTGCCAGCAGCTTAGGGGAGTGGGATGAGCAGTTCTTC	NA	TRBV7-3	TRBJ2-1	NA
CASSPPANEQFF	TGTGCCAGCTCACCACCAGCCAATGAGCAGTTCTTC	NA	TRBV18	TRBJ2-1	NA
CASSPKDRGYTF	TGTGCCAGCAGCCCCAAGGACAGGGGCTACACCTTC	NA	TRBV9	TRBJ1-2	TRBD1
CASSLGGQGAQHF	TGTGCCAGCAGCTTAGGGGGACAGGGAGCCCAGCATTTT	NA	TRBV7-2	TRBJ1-5	TRBD1
CASSSGQRNTGELFF	TGCGCCAGCAGCTCGGGACAGAGGAACACCGGGGAGCTGTTTTTT	few	TRBV5-1	TRBJ2-2	TRBD1
CASSPGGTEAFF	TGTGCCAGCAGTCCAGGGGGTACTGAAGCTTTCTTT	NA	TRBV12-3/TRBV12-4	TRBJ1-1	TRBD1
CASSVSTAGFSGNTIYF	TGTGCCAGCAGTGTTAGTACCGCAGGCTTCTCTGGAAACACCATATATTTT	NA	TRBV2	TRBJ1-3	NA
CASSHSGYETDTQYF	TGTGCCAGCAGCCATAGCGGGTACGAGACAGATACGCAGTATTTT	NA	TRBV5-5	TRBJ2-3	TRBD2
CASSQETSGGANTGELFF	TGTGCCAGCAGCCAAGAGACTAGCGGGGGGGCGAACACCGGGGAGCTGTTTTTT	NA	TRBV4-2	TRBJ2-2	TRBD2
CATSDLLGTEFF	TGTGCCACCAGTGATTTGCTGGGGACAGAGTTCTTC	NA	TRBV24-1	TRBJ2-1	TRBD1
CASSIFDRLHGNTIYF	TGTGCCAGTAGTATCTTCGACAGGTTACATGGAAACACCATATATTTT	once	TRBV19	TRBJ1-3	NA
CSVVGVTGNTIYF	TGCAGCGTTGTAGGGGTTACTGGAAACACCATATATTTT	NA	TRBV29-1	TRBJ1-3	NA
CASSDSRGGTDTQYF	TGTGCCAGCAGTGACTCGCGGGGGGGCACAGATACGCAGTATTTT	medium-sized	TRBV6-4	TRBJ2-3	TRBD2
CASSYSGTGGNTIYF	TGTGCCAGCAGTTACTCGGGGACAGGCGGAAACACCATATATTTT	NA	TRBV6-6	TRBJ1-3	TRBD1
CASSPNRNSGANVLTF	TGCGCCAGCAGCCCCAACAGGAACTCTGGGGCCAACGTCCTGACTTTC	once	TRBV4-3	TRBJ2-6	NA
CASSHPGKWDGYTF	TGTGCCAGCTCACACCCAGGGAAATGGGATGGCTACACCTTC	NA	TRBV18	TRBJ1-2	NA
CASSSRTSEPLGSEQFF	TGTGCCAGCAGCTCGAGGACTAGCGAGCCACTAGGAAGTGAGCAGTTCTTC	few	TRBV11-3	TRBJ2-1	TRBD2